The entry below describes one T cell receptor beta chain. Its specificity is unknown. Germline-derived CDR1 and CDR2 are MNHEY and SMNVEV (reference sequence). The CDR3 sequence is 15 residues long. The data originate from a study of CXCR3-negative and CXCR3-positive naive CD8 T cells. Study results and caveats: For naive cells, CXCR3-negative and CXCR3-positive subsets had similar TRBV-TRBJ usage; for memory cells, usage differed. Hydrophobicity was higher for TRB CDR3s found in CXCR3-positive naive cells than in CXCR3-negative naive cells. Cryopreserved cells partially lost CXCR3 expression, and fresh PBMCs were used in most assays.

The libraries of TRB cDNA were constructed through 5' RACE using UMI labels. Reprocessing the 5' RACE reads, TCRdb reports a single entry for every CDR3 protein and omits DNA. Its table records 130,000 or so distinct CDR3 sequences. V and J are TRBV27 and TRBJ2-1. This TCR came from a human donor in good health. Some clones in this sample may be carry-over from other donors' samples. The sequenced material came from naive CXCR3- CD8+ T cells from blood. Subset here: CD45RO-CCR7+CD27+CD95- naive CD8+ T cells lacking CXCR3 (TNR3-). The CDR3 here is CASSLDRGAYNEQFF.